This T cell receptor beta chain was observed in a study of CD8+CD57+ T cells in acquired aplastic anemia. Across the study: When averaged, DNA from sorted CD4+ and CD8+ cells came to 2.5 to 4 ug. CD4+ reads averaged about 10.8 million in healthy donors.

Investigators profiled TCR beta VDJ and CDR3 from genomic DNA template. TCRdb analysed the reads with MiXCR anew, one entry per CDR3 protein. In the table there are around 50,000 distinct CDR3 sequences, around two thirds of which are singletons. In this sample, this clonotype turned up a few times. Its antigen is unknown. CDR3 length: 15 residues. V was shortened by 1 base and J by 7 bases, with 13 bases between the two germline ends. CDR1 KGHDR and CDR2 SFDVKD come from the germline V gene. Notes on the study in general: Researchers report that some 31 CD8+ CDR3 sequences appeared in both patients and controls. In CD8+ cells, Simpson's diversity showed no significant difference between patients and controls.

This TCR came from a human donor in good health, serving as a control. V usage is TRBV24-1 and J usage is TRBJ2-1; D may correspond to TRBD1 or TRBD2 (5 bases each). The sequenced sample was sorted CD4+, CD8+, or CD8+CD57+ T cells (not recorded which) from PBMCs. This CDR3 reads CATSDLEGPRNEQFF. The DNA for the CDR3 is TGTGCCACCAGTGATTTAGAGGGACCGAGGAATGAGCAGTTCTTC.